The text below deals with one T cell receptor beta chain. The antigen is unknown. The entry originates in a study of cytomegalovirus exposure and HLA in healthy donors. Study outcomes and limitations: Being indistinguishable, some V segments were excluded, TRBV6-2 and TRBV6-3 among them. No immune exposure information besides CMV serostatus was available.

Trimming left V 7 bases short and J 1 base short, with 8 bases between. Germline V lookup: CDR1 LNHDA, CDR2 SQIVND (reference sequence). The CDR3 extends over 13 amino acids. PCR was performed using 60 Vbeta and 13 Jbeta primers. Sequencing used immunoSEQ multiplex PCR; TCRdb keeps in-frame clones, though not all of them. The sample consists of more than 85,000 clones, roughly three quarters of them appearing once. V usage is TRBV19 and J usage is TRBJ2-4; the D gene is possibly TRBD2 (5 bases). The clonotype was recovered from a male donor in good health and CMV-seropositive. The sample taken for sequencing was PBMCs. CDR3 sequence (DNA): TGTGCCAGTACGGGGTTGGCCAAAAACATTCAGTACTTC. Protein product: CASTGLAKNIQYF. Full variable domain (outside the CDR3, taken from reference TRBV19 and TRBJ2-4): DGGITQSPKYLFRKEGQNVTLSCEQNLNHDAMYWYRQDPGQGLRLIYYSQIVNDFQKGDIAEGYSVSREKKESFPLTVTSAQKNPTAFYLCASTGLAKNIQYFGAGTRLSVL.